Included here is one TCR beta chain sequence, with context. In the source study's methods: Nucleated cell number was recorded as an estimate derived from reference gene primer amplification. Sequenced by immunoSEQ multiplex PCR; TCRdb stores in-frame clones only, minus some. The DNA was the basis for D and trimming; V, J and clone size are from that table. The table has roughly 300,000 clones, 80% to 90% seen once. These data belong to a study of blood T cell repertoires in COVID-19. Whole-study context: Acute and convalescent COVID-19 samples came from the United States, Italy and Spain. T cells, B-cell-depleted T cells, or PBMCs supplied cDNA or gDNA.

CDR3 length: 17 amino acids. Germline lookup yields CDR1 LGHNA and CDR2 YNFKEQ. V lost 0 bases and J lost 3; bases outside the gene matches: 7. Material for sequencing was peripheral blood. This TCR came from a young man who had recovered from COVID-19. This chain joins TRBV4-2 and TRBJ1-3; TRBD1 agrees at 8 bases. CDR3 loop: CASSQEIQGVIGNTIYF. The CDR3 DNA reads TGTGCCAGCAGCCAAGAGATACAGGGGGTAATTGGAAACACCATATATTTT.